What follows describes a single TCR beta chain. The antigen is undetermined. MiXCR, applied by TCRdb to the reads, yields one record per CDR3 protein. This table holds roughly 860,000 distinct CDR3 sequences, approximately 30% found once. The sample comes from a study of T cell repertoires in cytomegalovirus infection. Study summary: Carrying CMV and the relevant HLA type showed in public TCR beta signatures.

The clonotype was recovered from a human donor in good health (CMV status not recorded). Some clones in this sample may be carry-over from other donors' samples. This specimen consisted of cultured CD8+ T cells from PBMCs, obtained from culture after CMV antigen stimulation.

The CDR3 protein is CASSPSGLAGIQETQYF. CDR3 in DNA: TGTGCCAGCAGCCCCTCCGGACTAGCGGGGATTCAAGAGACCCAGTACTTC. The rearrangement joins TRBV7-9 to TRBJ2-5; 12 nucleotides align to TRBD2. V shed 5 bases and J 2 bases; nucleotides not matched to a gene: 9. From germline, CDR1 is SEHNR and CDR2 FQNEAQ (reference sequence). The CDR3 spans 17 residues.